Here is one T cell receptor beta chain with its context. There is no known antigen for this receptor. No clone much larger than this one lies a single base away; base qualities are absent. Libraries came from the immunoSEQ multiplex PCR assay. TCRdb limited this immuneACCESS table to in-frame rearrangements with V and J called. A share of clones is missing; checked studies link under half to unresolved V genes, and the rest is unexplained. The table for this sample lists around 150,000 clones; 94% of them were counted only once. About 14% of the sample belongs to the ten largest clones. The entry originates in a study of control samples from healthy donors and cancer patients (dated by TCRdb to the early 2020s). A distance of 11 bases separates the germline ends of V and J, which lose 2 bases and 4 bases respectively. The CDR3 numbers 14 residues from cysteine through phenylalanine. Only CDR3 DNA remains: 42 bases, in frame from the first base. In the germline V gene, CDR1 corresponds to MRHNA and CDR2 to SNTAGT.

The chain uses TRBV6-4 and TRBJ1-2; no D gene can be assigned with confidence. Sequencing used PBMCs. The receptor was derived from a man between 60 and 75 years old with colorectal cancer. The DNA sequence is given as TGTGCCAGCAGTGACAGAGGAGAGGGCTATGGCTACACCTTC. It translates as CASSDRGEGYGYTF.